Sequencing of this TCR beta chain was carried out in a study of control samples from healthy donors and cancer patients. TCRdb's table, derived via immunoSEQ multiplex PCR, lists solely in-frame clones and lacks some. The sample yields tens of thousands of clones, less than 85% seen once. The CDR3 adds up to 14 amino acids, both ends counted. CDR1 and CDR2 (germline): MNHEY, SVGEGT. About this clone: The DNA is left out, because the CDR3 cannot be placed on it with certainty; the CDR3 is given as TCRdb lists it.

The source material was PBMCs. This TCR was sampled from an older man with lung cancer. The V and J genes are TRBV6-2 or TRBV6-3 and TRBJ1-4; the D call in the table, TRBD1, was not verified against the DNA. Here the CDR3 reads CASSSSTGGQKLFF.